These 27 T cell receptor beta chains came from one sample sequenced in a study of T-cell reconstitution after alpha-beta-depleted transplantation in children. The TCRbeta library was prepared with unique molecular identifiers. Using its own MiXCR run on the PCR reads, TCRdb lists one record per CDR3 protein. Of about 580,000 distinct CDR3 sequences in the sample, under 30% were seen once. The specimen comprised PBMCs, mostly from graft donor cells, sampled 360 days after TCRalphabeta/CD19-depleted stem cell transplant. All receptors come from a boy younger than two who had a stem cell transplant for acute myeloid leukemia, so the T cells may come from the graft donor.

The rearrangement links TRBV5-4 to TRBJ2-1; 8 bases match TRBD1. The length of the CDR3 is 15 residues. CDR1 is SGHNT and CDR2 is YYREEE in the germline V gene (reference sequence). With 3 bases clipped from V and 5 bases from J, the junction kept 7 bases outside the gene matches. The CDR3 sequence: CASSSGQGYDNEQFF. The DNA for the CDR3 is TGTGCCAGCAGCTCCGGACAGGGTTACGACAATGAGCAGTTCTTC.

This clonotype occurred a few times. The rearrangement uses TRBV5-1 and TRBJ2-7; D possibly corresponds to TRBD1 (5 bases). In germline, CDR1 is SGHRS, CDR2 YFSETQ. The CDR3 consists of 14 residues. Trimming pared 2 bases from V and 4 bases from J, leaving 13 bases between. CDR3 protein: CASSFQGSSYEQYV. In nucleotides, the CDR3 is TGCGCCAGCAGCTTTCAGGGATCCTCTTACGAGCAGTACGTC.

The chain carries TRBV14 and TRBJ2-3; D is possibly TRBD2 (5 bases). Trimming stripped 3 bases from V and 4 bases from J, with 11 bases between. The CDR3 runs 14 residues. Per the germline V gene, CDR1 is SGHDN and CDR2 is FVKESK. CDR3 nucleotide sequence: TGTGCCAGCAGCCACATTGGCGGGCCAGATACGCAGTATTTT. Its translation: CASSHIGGPDTQYF.

This clonotype was seen a few times. Here the CDR3 DNA reads TGTGCCAGCAGCTTTCAAGGACAGCCGTACAATGAGCAGTTCTTC. It specifies CASSFQGQPYNEQFF. This chain joins TRBV7-3 and TRBJ2-1; D is perhaps TRBD1 (6 bases). This CDR3 spans 15 amino acids. Trimming removed 3 bases at V and 4 bases at J, with 13 bases between. Germline CDR1 is SGHTA and CDR2 is FQGTGA.

This clonotype has a count of ten or more. V is TRBV29-1 and J is TRBJ1-2; the D is unclear. The ends were cut back, 3 bases at V and 8 bases at J, with 10 bases in the middle. Germline CDR1 is SQVTM and CDR2 is ANQGSEA. This CDR3 region has 11 residues. The CDR3 spells CSVDQVEGYTF. The CDR3 DNA is TGCAGCGTTGACCAGGTGGAAGGCTACACCTTC.

This clonotype was seen ten or more times. The V gene is TRBV6-5, the J gene TRBJ2-2; no clear D. This CDR3 comprises 16 residues. V dropped 6 bases and J dropped 1 base, with 15 bases sitting between them. Germline V gene data show CDR1 as MNHEY and CDR2 as SVGAGI. CDR3 region: CASSPLHPENTGELFF. The CDR3 coding sequence is TGTGCCAGCAGCCCGCTTCACCCGGAGAACACCGGGGAGCTGTTTTTT.

The chain recombines TRBV10-3 with TRBJ2-7; no reliable D call. The germline V and J ends were trimmed by 3 bases and 3 bases, with 6 bases remaining between them. The V gene's germline CDR1 is ENHRY and CDR2 SYGVKD. This CDR3 has 12 residues. CDR3 in DNA: TGTGCCATCAGTGACAGGAGCTACGAGCAGTACTTC. As protein: CAISDRSYEQYF.

The chain is built from TRBV5-5 and TRBJ2-5; D is possibly TRBD1 (5 bases). The germline V gene encodes CDR1 SGHKS and CDR2 YYEKEE (reference sequence). V lost 0 bases, J lost 3 bases, and 9 bases lay in between. The CDR3 is 14 amino acids. DNA of the CDR3: TGTGCCAGCAGCTTGGGACAGATGGAAGAGACCCAGTACTTC. It is translated as CASSLGQMEETQYF.

This clonotype was counted ten times or more. The chain is built from TRBV7-9 and TRBJ2-3; D is perhaps TRBD1 or TRBD2 (5 bases each). Trimming cost V 5 bases and J 2 bases, with 14 bases left between them. Germline V lookup: CDR1 SEHNR, CDR2 FQNEAQ (reference sequence). The CDR3 totals 15 residues. CDR3 bases: TGTGCCAGCAGCGGGGGAATCGGTCCCACAGATACGCAGTATTTT. It codes for CASSGGIGPTDTQYF.

The J gene is TRBJ2-3, the V gene TRBV6-5, with D tentatively TRBD2 (6 bases). Germline CDR1 reads MNHEY; CDR2 reads SVGAGI. The CDR3 length is 15 residues. V dropped 2 bases and J dropped 4 bases, with 13 bases sitting between them. The CDR3 DNA reads as TGTGCCAGCAGTTACGCAGCGGGTTATGCAGATACGCAGTATTTT. Encoded protein: CASSYAAGYADTQYF.

This clonotype was counted only a few times. The rearrangement joins TRBV20-1 to TRBJ2-5, with 8 nucleotides matching TRBD1. V shed 0 bases, J shed 2 bases, and the junction held 5 bases outside the gene matches. CDR3 length: 15 residues. Germline values: CDR1 DFQATT, CDR2 SNEGSKA (reference sequence). CDR3 amino acids: CSARDPRQGQETQYF. The CDR3 bases are TGCAGTGCTAGAGATCCCAGACAGGGGCAAGAGACCCAGTACTTC.

This clonotype was found many times. V gene TRBV20-1 combines with J gene TRBJ2-7; D is unresolved. The V and J ends lost 6 bases and 4 bases respectively, with 16 bases between them. The CDR3 totals 13 residues. Germline assignment: CDR1 DFQATT and CDR2 SNEGSKA (reference sequence). This chain's CDR3 is CSAPIPGGYEQYV. The CDR3 DNA reads as TGCAGTGCCCCCATCCCTGGCGGTTACGAGCAGTACGTC.

There are many counts of this clonotype. This chain uses TRBV29-1 with TRBJ2-2, with D possibly TRBD1 on 6 matching bases. The V gene's germline CDR1 is SQVTM and CDR2 ANQGSEA. V was trimmed by 7 bases and J by 0 bases, leaving 9 bases between them. This CDR3 spans 13 amino acids. The CDR3 sequence: CSAGDTNTGELFF. The CDR3 bases are TGCAGCGCAGGGGACACGAACACCGGGGAGCTGTTTTTT.

The genes are TRBV4-2 and TRBJ1-2, with a tentative D call TRBD1 (6 bases). Germline CDR1 reads LGHNA; CDR2 reads YNFKEQ. The CDR3 covers 15 residues. Trimming cost V 4 bases and J 1 base, with 13 bases left between them. CDR3 DNA sequence: TGTGCCAGCAGCCCATACAGGGAGGTTAACTATGGCTACACCTTC. This encodes CASSPYREVNYGYTF.

This clonotype occurred many times. The V gene is TRBV6-2 or TRBV6-3, the J gene TRBJ2-7; the D gene is possibly TRBD1 (5 bases). Deletions cut 0 bases from V and 2 bases from J, with 8 bases between. This CDR3 is 14 amino acids long. Germline V gene lookup returns CDR1 MNHEY and CDR2 SVGEGT. The CDR3: CASSYSRGTYEQYF. The CDR3, as DNA: TGTGCCAGCAGTTACTCAAGGGGAACCTACGAGCAGTACTTC.

The CDR3 spells CASSPAGPTSYEQYV. The CDR3 DNA follows: TGTGCCAGCAGCCCAGCGGGTCCGACCTCCTACGAGCAGTACGTC. The chain recombines TRBV5-6 with TRBJ2-7, with D possibly TRBD2 on 6 matching bases. The CDR3 runs to 15 residues. Trimming took off 4 bases at V and 0 bases at J, with 14 bases between the two ends. Germline V lookup: CDR1 SGHDT, CDR2 YYEEEE.

The sample holds a few counts of this clonotype. CDR3 protein: CSARPHLGNGYTF. The CDR3 DNA reads TGCAGTGCTAGACCGCATCTGGGGAATGGCTACACCTTC. This sequence joins TRBV20-1 and TRBJ1-2, with no clear D. The V end was cut by 2 bases, the J end by 6 bases, with 13 bases between. Germline V gives CDR1 DFQATT, CDR2 SNEGSKA (reference sequence). This CDR3 spans 13 amino acids.

V usage is TRBV11-2 and J usage is TRBJ2-2; unclear D gene. This CDR3 contains 14 residues. The V and J ends lost 1 base and 6 bases respectively, with 9 bases between them. Germline V lookup: CDR1 SGHAT, CDR2 FQNNGV. The CDR3 nucleotides are TGTGCCAGCAGCTTAGTCCTAGTCGCCGGGGAGCTGTTTTTT. Encoded protein: CASSLVLVAGELFF.

This clonotype has a handful of counts. V is TRBV6-1 and J is TRBJ2-3, with 7 bases that match TRBD2. This CDR3 region has 15 residues. The V and J ends lost 4 bases and 4 bases, in that order; junction bases with no gene match: 8. The germline V gene encodes CDR1 MNHNS and CDR2 SASEGT. The DNA for the CDR3 is TGTGCCAGCAGTGGGAGGGGCGGGAGCGCAGATACGCAGTATTTT. Protein product: CASSGRGGSADTQYF.

In this sample, this clonotype turned up a few times. The CDR3 loop is CSASRDRKRDEQFF. CDR3 nucleotides: TGCAGTGCTTCCCGGGACAGGAAAAGAGATGAGCAGTTCTTC. The chain uses TRBV20-1 and TRBJ2-1; TRBD1 matches 8 bases. Germline V gene lookup returns CDR1 DFQATT and CDR2 SNEGSKA (reference sequence). With V trimmed by 5 bases and J by 8 bases, 11 bases remained unmatched. This CDR3 has 14 residues.

V gene TRBV6-5 combines with J gene TRBJ2-6; tentative D call: TRBD2 (6 bases). Germline V lookup: CDR1 MNHEY, CDR2 SVGAGI. The CDR3 runs to 17 residues. V dropped 2 bases and J dropped 0 bases, with 11 bases sitting between them. CDR3 nucleotides: TGTGCCAGCAGTTACGTAGCGGCGCCCTCTGGGGCCAACGTCCTGACTTTC. Translated: CASSYVAAPSGANVLTF.

As regards this clonotype: A much larger clone sits a single nucleotide away, making a read error possible. The chain uses TRBV7-8 and TRBJ2-7; 7 bases line up with TRBD1. Losses at the gene ends were 8 bases for V and 2 bases for J; bases not matched to a gene: 6. The germline V gene has CDR1 SGHVS and CDR2 FQNEAQ. The CDR3 spans 13 residues. Here the CDR3 DNA reads TGTGCCAGCGGCAGTGACAGGGCCTACGAGCAGTACGTC. This translates into CASGSDRAYEQYV.

J is TRBJ2-3 and V is TRBV15, with D hard to call. The CDR3 length is 17 residues. CDR1 is LNHNV, CDR2 YYDKDF, per germline (reference sequence). The V gene lost 4 bases and the J gene lost 0 bases, with 17 bases spanning the gap. As DNA, the CDR3 is TGTGCCACCAGCACCCCACTGACGACGGAAAGCACAGATACGCAGTATTTT. Encoded protein: CATSTPLTTESTDTQYF.

This clonotype has a handful of counts. The chain employs TRBV5-1 and TRBJ2-2; 7 positions agree with TRBD1. CDR1 and CDR2 (germline): SGHRS, YFSETQ. The CDR3 is 15 residues long. Trimming at V came to 6 bases and at J to 3 bases, leaving 8 bases not matched to a gene. The CDR3 DNA sequence: TGCGCCAGCAACTTTGTAGGGGGCGACACCGGGGAGCTGTTTTTT. The encoded protein is CASNFVGGDTGELFF.

This chain joins TRBV20-1 and TRBJ2-7; 7 bases agree with TRBD1. The ends lost 6 bases at V and 0 bases at J; junction bases unmatched: 11. The CDR3 has 15 amino acids. The germline CDR1 and CDR2 sequences are DFQATT and SNEGSKA (reference sequence). For the CDR3, the DNA is TGCAGTGCAGTAACAGGGGTTGGGAGCTCCTACGAGCAGTACGTC. Translating gives CSAVTGVGSSYEQYV.

This clonotype has a handful of counts. The V and J genes are TRBV12-3 or TRBV12-4 and TRBJ2-7; D may be TRBD2 (7 bases). This CDR3 has 12 amino acids. V was trimmed by 6 bases and J by 7 bases, leaving 13 bases between them. The CDR3 loop is CASRKGGEEQYF. CDR3 bases: TGTGCCAGCAGGAAGGGGGGGGAAGAGCAGTACTTC.

This clonotype was observed many times. The J gene is TRBJ1-2, the V gene TRBV29-1; TRBD1 aligns across 7 bases. This CDR3 region has 13 residues. The germline V gene has CDR1 SQVTM and CDR2 ANQGSEA. The J segment lost 4 bases and the V segment lost 3 bases, leaving 5 bases of the junction unmatched. The CDR3, as DNA: TGCAGCGTTGATCTGGGGACAGTCTATGGCTACACCTTC. It translates to CSVDLGTVYGYTF.